Presented here are 30 T cell receptor beta chains from one specimen sequenced in a study of patients and donors after allogeneic stem cell transplantation. In TCRdb, the RT-PCR reads were re-called with MiXCR into one record per CDR3 protein. The data show over 400,000 distinct CDR3 sequences, 16% seen once. The source material was blood, either unsorted or a sorted T cell fraction (not recorded which). The receptors derive from a human donor who was either an allogeneic HSCT recipient or a stem cell or donor lymphocyte infusion donor (not recorded which). It is not recorded whose cells these are; they may come from a transplant donor.

This clonotype has just a few counts. The chain joins TRBV20-1 to TRBJ2-1; D possibly corresponds to TRBD2 (5 bases). The V end lost 3 bases, the J end lost 2 bases, and 8 bases lay between the germline ends. The length of the CDR3 is 13 residues. CDR1 and CDR2 from the germline V gene are DFQATT and SNEGSKA (reference sequence). The CDR3 loop reads CSASRDAYNEQFF. The CDR3 coding sequence is TGCAGTGCTAGCCGGGATGCCTACAATGAGCAGTTCTTC.

The CDR3 loop is CASSQGGVTELFF. The DNA for the CDR3 is TGCGCCAGCAGCCAAGGTGGGGTAACGGAGCTGTTTTTT. V is TRBV4-1 and J is TRBJ2-2; D is unclear. Germline CDR1 and CDR2: MGHRA and YSYEKL. The CDR3 is 13 residues long. V lost 1 base and J 10 bases, leaving 10 bases between the germline ends.

The chain recombines TRBV12-3 or TRBV12-4 with TRBJ1-5; the match to TRBD1 covers 7 bases. With V trimmed by 3 bases and J by 8 bases, 10 bases remained unmatched. This CDR3 contains 15 residues. The CDR3 DNA is TGTGCCAGCAGTTTGGCGACAGGGAGGAGGAAGCCCCAGCATTTT. Amino acid sequence: CASSLATGRRKPQHF.

This clonotype was detected only a few times. V gene TRBV12-3 or TRBV12-4 combines with J gene TRBJ2-1, with D possibly matching TRBD2 (6 bases). V was clipped by 5 bases and J by 4 bases, with 9 bases between them. This CDR3 has 13 residues. CDR3 region: CASSAGGYNEQFF. The DNA of the CDR3 is TGTGCCAGCAGTGCCGGGGGATACAATGAGCAGTTCTTC.

This clonotype occurred many times. V is TRBV29-1 and J is TRBJ1-1; 7 bases match TRBD1. Germline assignment: CDR1 SQVTM and CDR2 ANQGSEA. V shed 5 bases, J shed 5 bases, and the junction held 11 bases outside the gene matches. The CDR3 covers 14 residues. The CDR3 DNA sequence: TGCAGCGTTACACAAAGGGGGCGCGGAACTGAAGCTTTCTTT. Translating it yields CSVTQRGRGTEAFF.

CDR3 bases: TGTGCCATCAGTCAGGGGCGGGCTGAAGCTTTCTTT. Its translation: CAISQGRAEAFF. V usage is TRBV10-3 and J usage is TRBJ1-1, with D possibly TRBD1 on 6 matching bases. Trimming shortened V by 5 bases and J by 6 bases, and 10 bases separated the two germline ends. Germline CDR1 ENHRY, CDR2 SYGVKD. The CDR3 contains 12 residues.

This clonotype was seen repeatedly, ten times or more. The genes are TRBV20-1 and TRBJ2-1; D remains ambiguous. This CDR3 contains 10 residues. The V end was cut by 5 bases, the J end by 5 bases, with 4 bases between. Germline CDR1 DFQATT, CDR2 SNEGSKA (reference sequence). CDR3 protein: CSALDNEQFF. As DNA, the CDR3 is TGCAGTGCTCTCGACAATGAGCAGTTCTTC.

This clonotype was seen more than once but under ten times. The rearrangement links TRBV28 to TRBJ1-3, with 12 nucleotides matching TRBD1. CDR3 size: 17 residues. J gave up 4 bases and V 4 bases, and 8 bases lay outside the gene matches. The germline CDR1 and CDR2 sequences are MDHEN and SYDVKM. The CDR3: CASSSWDRGREGNTIYF. The CDR3 coding sequence is TGTGCCAGCAGTTCCTGGGACAGGGGGCGAGAAGGAAACACCATATATTTT.

The chain recombines TRBV4-1 with TRBJ1-4; no firm D call. The CDR3 contains 16 residues. The V end was cut by 1 base, the J end by 0 bases, with 9 bases between. Looked up from germline, CDR1 is MGHRA and CDR2 is YSYEKL. For the CDR3, the DNA is TGCGCCAGCAGCCAAGTAGACGGTACAACTAATGAAAAACTGTTTTTT. As protein: CASSQVDGTTNEKLFF.

Ten or more counts support this clonotype. The CDR3 nucleotides are TGTGCCAGCAGTTTAGCGGGGGGGTCTGAGACCCAGTACTTC. Translation gives CASSLAGGSETQYF. The chain employs TRBV12-3 or TRBV12-4 and TRBJ2-5; 7 nucleotides line up with TRBD2. CDR3 length: 14 amino acids. With 0 bases clipped from V and 5 bases from J, the junction kept 3 bases outside the gene matches.

The sample holds many counts of this clonotype. The chain uses TRBV11-2 and TRBJ2-7; D unclear. The CDR3 covers 14 residues. Trimming stripped 2 bases from V and 1 base from J, with 9 bases between. Germline lookup yields CDR1 SGHAT and CDR2 FQNNGV. CDR3 in DNA: TGTGCCAGCAGCTTAATGTGGCAGTCCTACGAGCAGTACTTC. Protein sequence: CASSLMWQSYEQYF.

A few counts support this clonotype. The chain links TRBV20-1 to TRBJ1-6; no definite D call. This CDR3 has 14 residues. In germline, CDR1 is DFQATT, CDR2 SNEGSKA (reference sequence). Trimming took 0 bases from V and 6 from J, leaving 9 bases between them. CDR3 coding DNA: TGCAGTGCTAGAGAAACGGCCCTTAATTCACCCCTCCACTTT. Protein: CSARETALNSPLHF.

This clonotype was observed a few times. The J gene is TRBJ1-1, the V gene TRBV13; no clear D. The V end was cut by 4 bases, the J end by 3 bases, with 6 bases between. Germline V gene lookup returns CDR1 PRHDT and CDR2 FYEKMQ (reference sequence). This CDR3 has 12 residues. CDR3 protein: CASSSRDTEAFF. Written as DNA, the CDR3 is TGTGCCAGCAGCTCCCGGGACACTGAAGCTTTCTTT.

The V call is TRBV12-3 or TRBV12-4, the J call TRBJ2-4, with 8 bases fitting TRBD1. CDR3 length: 17 residues. V was clipped by 2 bases and J by 0 bases; unmatched bases: 6. CDR3 sequence reads: CASSLYRQGAAKNIQYF. DNA of the CDR3: TGTGCCAGCAGTTTATATCGGCAGGGGGCAGCCAAAAACATTCAGTACTTC.

This clonotype appeared many times. The V gene is TRBV2, the J gene TRBJ2-2; no firm D call. V gave up 7 bases and J gave up 4 bases, with 19 bases separating them. The CDR3 runs to 16 residues. Germline V gene lookup returns CDR1 SNHLY and CDR2 FYNNEI. CDR3 nucleotides: TGTGCCAGCATCCGACCGCCCTTGCACGTCACCGGGGAGCTGTTTTTT. It yields the protein CASIRPPLHVTGELFF.

This clonotype was seen a handful of times. The rearrangement joins TRBV9 to TRBJ2-2; 9 bases line up with TRBD2. The ends lost 1 base at V and 8 bases at J; junction bases unmatched: 6. The CDR3 sequence is 15 residues long. The germline CDR1 and CDR2 sequences are SGDLS and YYNGEE. In nucleotides, the CDR3 is TGTGCCAGCAGCGTACAAGCGGGAGGTCCGGGGGAGCTGTTTTTT. Encoded protein: CASSVQAGGPGELFF. Filled out from reference TRBV9 and TRBJ2-2, the complete variable domain reads DSGVTQTPKHLITATGQRVTLRCSPRSGDLSVYWYQQSLDQGLQFLIQYYNGEERAKGNILERFSAQQFPDLHSELNLSSLELGDSALYFCASSVQAGGPGELFFGEGSRLTVL.

This clonotype has just a few counts. The chain combines TRBV20-1 with TRBJ1-2, with D perhaps TRBD1 (6 bases). The CDR3 sequence is 15 residues long. From germline, CDR1 is DFQATT and CDR2 SNEGSKA (reference sequence). V shed 0 bases and J shed 4 bases, with 15 bases lying between them. CDR3 in DNA: TGCAGTGCTAGAGATCTCAGGGGATGGGGCTATGGCTACACCTTC. Its protein product is CSARDLRGWGYGYTF.

CDR3 loop: CSAGEQRPSGNTIYF. CDR3 bases: TGCAGTGCAGGGGAACAGCGACCCTCTGGAAACACCATATATTTT. The J gene is TRBJ1-3, the V gene TRBV20-1, with D possibly being TRBD1 (5 bases). V lost 6 bases and J lost 0, with 15 bases in between. The length of the CDR3 is 15 residues. CDR1 is DFQATT, CDR2 SNEGSKA, per germline (reference sequence).

For the CDR3, the DNA is TGTGCCACCAGTGATTTACTAGCGGACTACAATGAGCAGTTCTTC. Protein sequence: CATSDLLADYNEQFF. The chain carries TRBV24-1 and TRBJ2-1, with 8 bases identical to TRBD2. The junction had 1 base not matched to a gene; V was cut back by 1 base and J by 3 bases. Germline CDR1 is KGHDR and CDR2 is SFDVKD. The CDR3 runs 15 residues.

A few counts support this clonotype. V gene TRBV12-3 or TRBV12-4 combines with J gene TRBJ1-2; TRBD1 aligns across 7 bases. The CDR3 is 13 amino acids. The V and J ends lost 5 bases and 6 bases, in that order; junction bases with no gene match: 6. The chain's CDR3 is CASSQQGSNGYTF. CDR3 sequence (DNA): TGTGCCAGCAGTCAACAGGGGTCGAATGGCTACACCTTC.

This clonotype has only a few counts. The chain is built from TRBV12-3 or TRBV12-4 and TRBJ2-2; D is tentatively TRBD1 or TRBD2 (5 bases each). V dropped 5 bases and J dropped 3 bases, with 19 bases sitting between them. CDR3 length: 17 residues. CDR3 bases: TGTGCCAGCAGTATGGGGGTGCGATTCAGATACACCGGGGAGCTGTTTTTT. It encodes CASSMGVRFRYTGELFF.

The J gene is TRBJ1-6, the V gene TRBV20-1; 8 bases line up with TRBD1. Germline V lookup: CDR1 DFQATT, CDR2 SNEGSKA (reference sequence). V lost 5 bases, J lost 3 bases, and 9 bases stayed unmatched. This CDR3 has 16 amino acids. The DNA for the CDR3 is TGCAGTGCTGACTTTAGGACAGGGCTCTATAATTCACCCCTCCACTTT. Its translation is CSADFRTGLYNSPLHF.

This chain connects TRBV20-1 to TRBJ2-2, with D possibly matching TRBD1 (6 bases). Between the trimmed V and J ends, which lost 5 bases and 6 bases, there was a span of 28 bases. The CDR3 totals 18 residues. Germline V gene sequence: CDR1 DFQATT, CDR2 SNEGSKA (reference sequence). The CDR3: CSAPWELYTGIEAGELFF. DNA of the CDR3: TGCAGTGCTCCATGGGAATTATATACAGGGATTGAGGCCGGGGAGCTGTTTTTT.

This chain links TRBV7-2 with TRBJ2-2; 9 bases are a match to TRBD1. This CDR3 is 14 amino acids long. V trimming: 6 bases; J trimming: 5 bases; junction bases outside the gene matches: 4. Germline CDR1 SGHTA, CDR2 FQGNSA. As DNA, the CDR3 is TGTGCCAGCAGGGACAGGGGCGCAACCGGGGAGCTGTTTTTT. Protein: CASRDRGATGELFF.

This clonotype turned up a few times. V is TRBV12-3 or TRBV12-4 and J is TRBJ2-1; D gene uncertain. The length of the CDR3 is 11 residues. V was clipped by 8 bases and J by 8 bases, with 10 bases between them. Here the CDR3 DNA reads TGTGCCAGCCGAGCTCGGGATGAGCAGTTCTTC. Protein product: CASRARDEQFF.

The chain uses TRBV7-2 and TRBJ1-2, with D possibly matching TRBD1 (5 bases). The V end lost 0 bases, the J end lost 3 bases, and 11 bases lay between the germline ends. The CDR3 has 15 residues. Germline values: CDR1 SGHTA, CDR2 FQGNSA. The chain's CDR3 is CASSLAGGGDYGYTF. The CDR3 DNA follows: TGTGCCAGCAGCTTAGCCGGGGGGGGGGACTATGGCTACACCTTC.

The chain has TRBV27 and TRBJ2-1; D unclear. This CDR3 is 16 amino acids long. Germline-derived CDR1 and CDR2 are MNHEY and SMNVEV (reference sequence). V lost 3 bases to trimming and J lost 0 bases, with 12 bases between them. The CDR3 here is CASSLVRPSSYNEQFF. The CDR3 DNA reads as TGTGCCAGCAGTTTGGTTCGGCCAAGCTCCTACAATGAGCAGTTCTTC.

The chain carries TRBV5-6 and TRBJ2-2; D might be TRBD1 or TRBD2, each matching 6 bases. Germline V gene sequence: CDR1 SGHDT, CDR2 YYEEEE. The CDR3 contains 16 residues. With 1 base removed from V and 2 bases from J, the gap between germline ends came to 12 bases. The CDR3 DNA reads TGTGCCAGCAGCTTGTACCAGGGGACTAACACCGGGGAGCTGTTTTTT. It translates to CASSLYQGTNTGELFF. Full variable domain (outside the CDR3, taken from reference TRBV5-6 and TRBJ2-2): DAGVTQSPTHLIKTRGQQVTLRCSPKSGHDTVSWYQQALGQGPQFIFQYYEEEERQRGNFPDRFSGHQFPNYSSELNVNALLLGDSALYLCASSLYQGTNTGELFFGEGSRLTVL.

The chain has TRBV18 and TRBJ2-7; D is perhaps TRBD2 (6 bases). In germline, CDR1 is KGHSH, CDR2 LQKENI. Trimming removed 2 bases at V and 6 bases at J, with 14 bases between. The CDR3 has 14 amino acids. CDR3 region: CASSPLGRDLEQYF. The DNA of the CDR3 is TGTGCCAGCTCACCATTAGGGCGGGATCTCGAGCAGTACTTC.

The V and J genes are TRBV29-1 and TRBJ2-2, with a weak D call TRBD2 (6 bases). V lost 3 bases and J 0 bases, leaving 11 bases between the germline ends. This CDR3 comprises 15 residues. CDR1 and CDR2 (germline): SQVTM, ANQGSEA. As DNA, the CDR3 is TGCAGCGTTGACCCGGGGGACGCGAACACCGGGGAGCTGTTTTTT. As protein: CSVDPGDANTGELFF.